This T cell receptor (beta chain) was found in a study of breast tumors, draining lymph nodes, adjacent tissues. In germline, CDR1 is LGHDT, CDR2 YNNKEL (reference sequence). CDR3 length: 15 residues. Breast cancer patients provided tissue from their axillary draining lymph nodes. With respect to this clonotype: A read error is possible here, since a much larger clone lies one base away.

MiXCR, applied by TCRdb to the multiplex PCR reads, yields one record per CDR3 protein. The sample gives more than 200,000 distinct CDR3 sequences, approximately 31% of which show up once; more than 1.3% is in the top ten. The source of this sequence is a female donor with breast cancer. Some clones in this sample may be carry-over from other donors' samples. The sample consisted of axillary lymph node tissue. V gene TRBV3-1 combines with J gene TRBJ2-1; no reliable D call. This chain's CDR3 is CASSQDSASYDEQFF. The CDR3 DNA reads as TGTGCCAGCAGCCAAGATTCCGCATCCTACGATGAGCAGTTCTTC.